The 22 T cell receptor beta chains in this list originate from one sample, sequenced in a study of naive and memory T cell subsets. Study-wide points: Especially in CD8 cells, naive repertoires contained a few larger clonotypes, possibly CD45RA-re-expressing memory cells.

Two oligonucleotides, mixed equimolar, formed the beta constant-region primer covering TRBC1 and TRBC2. Ligated cDNA was amplified by four rounds of PCR with nested alpha and beta constant-region primers and SP2. One entry per CDR3 protein, called by TCRdb with MiXCR from the UMI-ligation and nested PCR reads. This sample has 150,000 or so distinct CDR3 sequences, with 22% found just once. Their antigen targets remain unknown. The sample was naive CD4+ T cells from blood. These receptors all come from a human donor in good health.

V gene TRBV4-3 combines with J gene TRBJ2-1, with a weak D call TRBD2 (6 bases). Germline CDR1 and CDR2: LGHNA and YSLEER. The CDR3 consists of 16 residues. V gave up 3 bases and J gave up 7 bases, with 19 bases separating them. The CDR3 sequence: CASSQKGTDGGNEQFF. The CDR3 nucleotides read TGCGCCAGCAGCCAGAAAGGGACTGATGGAGGGAATGAGCAGTTCTTC.

This clonotype was counted many times. CDR3 sequence (DNA): TGTGCCAGCTGTACTAGCTTGTGGACAGATACGCAGTATTTT. Amino acid sequence: CASCTSLWTDTQYF. The chain combines TRBV2 with TRBJ2-3; tentative D call: TRBD2 (6 bases). The CDR3 covers 14 residues. With 8 bases removed from V and 3 bases from J, the gap between germline ends came to 15 bases. Germline lookup yields CDR1 SNHLY and CDR2 FYNNEI.

The chain has TRBV6-2 or TRBV6-3 and TRBJ2-6; 10 nucleotides line up with TRBD1. After removal of 4 bases from V and 4 bases from J, the junction contained 7 bases not matched to a gene. CDR1 is MNHEY, CDR2 SVGEGT, per germline. The CDR3 has 17 amino acids. CDR3 sequence reads: CASSSGTGVSGANVLTF. The CDR3 DNA follows: TGTGCCAGCAGTTCCGGGACAGGGGTGTCCGGGGCCAACGTCCTGACTTTC.

This clonotype came up many times. The chain links TRBV29-1 to TRBJ2-7, with 10 bases aligning to TRBD1. The V gene end was trimmed by 4 bases and the J gene end by 7 bases; junction bases not matched to a gene: 10. The CDR3 has 14 residues. CDR1 and CDR2 (germline): SQVTM, ANQGSEA. The CDR3 bases are TGCAGCGTTGTTCGGGACAGGGGAGTTGTGGAGCAGTACTTC. Its translation: CSVVRDRGVVEQYF.

J is TRBJ2-7 and V is TRBV9; D call uncertain. V lost 0 bases, J lost 1 base, and 11 bases lay in between. CDR1 SGDLS and CDR2 YYNGEE come from the germline V gene. The CDR3 length is 15 residues. The CDR3 coding sequence is TGTGCCAGCAGCGTAGACGGCCAGAGGTCCTACGAGCAGTACTTC. This codes for CASSVDGQRSYEQYF.

This clonotype was seen a few times. The J gene is TRBJ2-3, the V gene TRBV10-3; D is ambiguous. Germline V gives CDR1 ENHRY, CDR2 SYGVKD. This CDR3 contains 11 residues. V was trimmed by 10 bases and J by 0 bases, leaving 5 bases between them. The chain's CDR3 is CATESTDTQYF. CDR3 nucleotides: TGTGCCACCGAAAGCACAGATACGCAGTATTTT.

This clonotype was seen a handful of times. The rearrangement joins TRBV9 to TRBJ2-2, with a possible D match to TRBD1 (6 bases). Deletions cut 7 bases from V and 0 bases from J, with 13 bases between. There are 15 residues in the CDR3. CDR1 SGDLS and CDR2 YYNGEE come from the germline V gene. CDR3 protein: CASGTGTPNTGELFF. The DNA for the CDR3 is TGTGCCAGCGGAACCGGGACACCGAACACCGGGGAGCTGTTTTTT.

This clonotype was recorded only once. The chain links TRBV20-1 to TRBJ2-7; 9 bases agree with TRBD2. CDR3 length: 13 amino acids. V lost 6 bases and J lost 1; bases outside the gene matches: 4. CDR1 and CDR2 (germline): DFQATT, SNEGSKA (reference sequence). The CDR3 region is CSAATSGSYEQYF. The CDR3 DNA sequence: TGCAGTGCGGCGACTAGCGGTTCCTACGAGCAGTACTTC.

The chain combines TRBV29-1 with TRBJ2-2; TRBD1 matches at 9 bases. The length of the CDR3 is 17 residues. Germline lookup yields CDR1 SQVTM and CDR2 ANQGSEA. Trimming at V came to 4 bases and at J to 1 base, leaving 10 bases not matched to a gene. The CDR3 spells CSVATRTGAKNTGELFF. CDR3 nucleotide sequence: TGCAGCGTTGCTACTCGGACAGGGGCTAAGAACACCGGGGAGCTGTTTTTT.

The V gene is TRBV6-5, the J gene TRBJ1-2; TRBD1 might be the D (6 bases). CDR1 and CDR2 from the germline V gene are MNHEY and SVGAGI. Trimming took 6 bases from V and 0 from J, leaving 17 bases between them. The CDR3 extends over 16 amino acids. CDR3 DNA sequence: TGTGCCAGCAGGTCGCGCCGGGACATCGCTAACTATGGCTACACCTTC. Its protein product is CASRSRRDIANYGYTF.

This clonotype was seen more than once but under ten times. The chain has TRBV10-3 and TRBJ2-7; D might be TRBD2 (5 bases). Per the germline V gene, CDR1 is ENHRY and CDR2 is SYGVKD. The CDR3 has 15 residues. Trimming took 4 bases from V and 0 from J, leaving 13 bases between them. This CDR3 reads CAISGPWTVSYEQYF. The CDR3 coding sequence is TGTGCCATCAGTGGCCCTTGGACTGTCTCCTACGAGCAGTACTTC.

This clonotype was observed many times. V and J are TRBV9 and TRBJ2-1, with D uncertain. The CDR3 loop spans 18 amino acids. Trimming left V 1 base short and J 2 bases short, with 19 bases between. Per the germline V gene, CDR1 is SGDLS and CDR2 is YYNGEE. The CDR3 coding sequence is TGTGCCAGCAGCGTACGAGACCCCGAGGTTTGGCCCTACAATGAGCAGTTCTTC. Protein product: CASSVRDPEVWPYNEQFF.

V usage is TRBV10-3 and J usage is TRBJ2-5, with 9 bases matching TRBD1. CDR3 length equals 15 residues. CDR1 and CDR2 (germline): ENHRY, SYGVKD. After removal of 5 bases from V and 0 bases from J, the junction contained 4 bases not matched to a gene. The DNA for the CDR3 is TGTGCCATCAGTTCCGGACAGGGGAACCAAGAGACCCAGTACTTC. Translated: CAISSGQGNQETQYF.

V and J are TRBV24-1 and TRBJ1-2; 7 bases line up with TRBD1. The CDR3 is made up of 16 amino acids. V dropped 4 bases and J dropped 0; count of bases not matched to a gene: 7. Germline V gene data show CDR1 as KGHDR and CDR2 as SFDVKD. CDR3 sequence: CATSDLTGRANYGYTF. CDR3 bases: TGTGCCACCAGTGACCTGACAGGGAGAGCTAACTATGGCTACACCTTC.

This clonotype was recorded many times. This chain joins TRBV24-1 and TRBJ2-3, with 11 bases aligning to TRBD2. V lost 0 bases to trimming and J lost 2 bases; unmatched junction nucleotides: 6. The length of the CDR3 is 18 residues. Germline V gene lookup returns CDR1 KGHDR and CDR2 SFDVKD. DNA of the CDR3: TGTGCCACCAGTGATTTGCTTACTAGCGGGAGTTCCACAGATACGCAGTATTTT. This sequence encodes CATSDLLTSGSSTDTQYF.

This clonotype showed up just once. The V gene is TRBV6-2 or TRBV6-3, the J gene TRBJ2-1, with a possible D match to TRBD1 (6 bases). V lost 2 bases to trimming and J lost 5 bases, with 13 bases between them. The CDR3 length is 15 residues. Germline CDR1 and CDR2: MNHEY and SVGEGT. In nucleotides, the CDR3 is TGTGCCAGCAGTTACGGGCAGGGGTACCACAATGAGCAGTTCTTC. Protein: CASSYGQGYHNEQFF.

At least ten counts were recorded for this clonotype. The chain joins TRBV29-1 to TRBJ2-1, with D perhaps matching TRBD2 (6 bases). CDR3 length: 12 amino acids. Between the trimmed V and J ends, which lost 4 bases and 4 bases, there was a span of 8 bases. Germline values: CDR1 SQVTM, CDR2 ANQGSEA. CDR3 bases: TGCAGCGTTGTGCGGGATTACAATGAGCAGTTCTTC. Residues: CSVVRDYNEQFF.

The V gene is TRBV19, the J gene TRBJ1-5, with a possible D match to TRBD1 (6 bases). Germline CDR1 LNHDA, CDR2 SQIVND (reference sequence). The CDR3 contains 14 residues. V was clipped by 7 bases and J by 1 base, with 11 bases between them. The chain's CDR3 is CASTSTGSNQPQHF. CDR3 DNA sequence: TGTGCCAGTACCTCCACAGGGAGCAATCAGCCCCAGCATTTT. The variable domain in full, completed from reference TRBV19 and TRBJ1-5, reads DGGITQSPKYLFRKEGQNVTLSCEQNLNHDAMYWYRQDPGQGLRLIYYSQIVNDFQKGDIAEGYSVSREKKESFPLTVTSAQKNPTAFYLCASTSTGSNQPQHFGDGTRLSIL.

This clonotype was seen a handful of times. The chain uses TRBV28 and TRBJ2-3; D not certain. V dropped 4 bases and J dropped 11 bases, with 10 bases sitting between them. Looked up from germline, CDR1 is MDHEN and CDR2 is SYDVKM. CDR3 size: 11 residues. The DNA for the CDR3 is TGTGCCAGCAGTTCGGTCTTACTGCAGTATTTT. This gives the protein CASSSVLLQYF.

This clonotype came up many times. The genes are TRBV11-2 and TRBJ2-1; the D gene is possibly TRBD1 (5 bases). V was clipped by 5 bases and J by 9 bases, with 8 bases between them. The CDR3 extends over 11 amino acids. Germline V gene data show CDR1 as SGHAT and CDR2 as FQNNGV. This chain's CDR3 is CASSVGVEQFF. The CDR3 DNA is TGTGCCAGCAGCGTAGGGGTTGAGCAGTTCTTC.

This clonotype was detected a few times. The V call is TRBV6-2 or TRBV6-3, the J call TRBJ2-1; 8 nucleotides align to TRBD1. There are 12 residues in the CDR3. J lost 10 bases, V lost 8 bases, and 7 bases had no gene match. Germline values: CDR1 MNHEY, CDR2 SVGEGT. The chain's CDR3 is CASGQGPGEQFF. In nucleotides, the CDR3 is TGTGCCAGCGGACAGGGCCCAGGGGAGCAGTTCTTC.

This clonotype was observed many times. The rearrangement uses TRBV29-1 and TRBJ2-1, with TRBD2 as a possible D gene (5 bases). Germline V lookup: CDR1 SQVTM, CDR2 ANQGSEA. V lost 6 bases and J 5 bases, leaving 11 bases between the germline ends. CDR3 length: 12 residues. The CDR3 loop reads CSVDGINNEQFF. CDR3 DNA sequence: TGCAGCGTCGACGGGATAAACAATGAGCAGTTCTTC.